This T cell receptor (beta chain) originates from a study of cytomegalovirus exposure and HLA in healthy donors. Study conclusions and caveats: The records held CMV serostatus as the only immune exposure information. Presence/absence analysis assumed near-uniform sequencing depth across donors.

This CDR3 region has 14 residues. The V and J ends lost 3 bases and 8 bases, in that order; junction bases with no gene match: 8. CDR1 and CDR2 (germline): SGHTA, FQGNSA. With respect to this clone: Its cognate antigen is unknown.

The study ran its PCR with 60 Vbeta and 13 Jbeta primers. Clones were sequenced by immunoSEQ multiplex PCR, and TCRdb holds only the in-frame ones, with some missing. This repertoire includes about 74,000 clones. V usage is TRBV7-2 and J usage is TRBJ1-2; 8 nucleotides line up with TRBD1. The source material was PBMCs. This receptor was obtained from a female donor in good health and CMV-seropositive. The CDR3 nucleotides are TGTGCCAGCAGCTTGCCAACAGGGGGTGGAGGCTACACCTTC. Translation gives CASSLPTGGGGYTF.